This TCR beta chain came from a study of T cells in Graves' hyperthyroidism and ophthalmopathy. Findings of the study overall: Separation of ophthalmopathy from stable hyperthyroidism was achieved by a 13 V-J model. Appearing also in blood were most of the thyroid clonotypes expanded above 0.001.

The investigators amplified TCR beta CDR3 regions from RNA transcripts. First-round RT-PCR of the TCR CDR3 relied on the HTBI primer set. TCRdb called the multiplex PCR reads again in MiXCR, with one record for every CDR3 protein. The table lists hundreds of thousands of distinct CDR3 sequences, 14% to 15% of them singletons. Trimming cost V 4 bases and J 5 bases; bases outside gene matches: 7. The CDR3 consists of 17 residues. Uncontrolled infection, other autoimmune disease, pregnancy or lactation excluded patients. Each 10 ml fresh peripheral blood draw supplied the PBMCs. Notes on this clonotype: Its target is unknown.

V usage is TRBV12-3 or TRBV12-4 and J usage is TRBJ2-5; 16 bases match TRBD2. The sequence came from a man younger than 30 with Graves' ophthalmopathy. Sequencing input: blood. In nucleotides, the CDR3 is TGTGCCAGCAGTTCCCCGGGACTAGCGGGGGGGGGGGAGACCCAGTACTTC. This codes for CASSSPGLAGGGETQYF.